This passage covers 32 T cell receptor beta chains from one sample sequenced in a study of technical replicates of blood from a handful of donors. TCRdb's table, derived via immunoSEQ multiplex PCR, lists solely in-frame clones and lacks some. The profile shows about 61,000 clones, approximately 97% of them singletons. Material for sequencing was T cells isolated from PBMCs. The source is a human donor in good health.

This chain connects TRBV4-2 to TRBJ1-6; the D gene is possibly TRBD1 (6 bases). In germline, CDR1 is LGHNA, CDR2 YNFKEQ. Trimming took 1 base from V and 2 from J, leaving 24 bases between them. The CDR3 covers 21 residues. The DNA of the CDR3 is TGTGCCAGCAGCCAAGTTAATTATCTCGGGACACGGTGGACCTATAATTCACCCCTCCACTTT. It is translated as CASSQVNYLGTRWTYNSPLHF.

The chain combines TRBV29-1 with TRBJ2-7; weak D call: TRBD1 (5 bases). The CDR3 is made up of 12 amino acids. With 6 bases removed from V and 2 bases from J, the gap between germline ends came to 11 bases. The germline gives CDR1 SQVTM, CDR2 ANQGSEA. The CDR3 coding sequence is TGCAGCGTAGTGGCAGGGACCTACGAGCAGTACTTC. It yields the protein CSVVAGTYEQYF.

This chain links TRBV27 with TRBJ2-2; 9 nucleotides match TRBD1. The CDR3 is 15 residues long. The V gene's germline CDR1 is MNHEY and CDR2 SMNVEV (reference sequence). Losses at the gene ends were 11 bases for V and 6 bases for J; bases not matched to a gene: 13. The CDR3 here is CASRKGQGFAGELFF. The CDR3 nucleotides read TGTGCCTCACGGAAAGGACAGGGGTTCGCCGGGGAGCTGTTTTTT.

The CDR3, as DNA: TGTGCCAGCCGGCACCGGGACAGGGGAGGGTTGTGGACTGAAGCTTTCTTT. This gives the protein CASRHRDRGGLWTEAFF. The chain has TRBV18 and TRBJ1-1; 10 bases are a match to TRBD1. The CDR3 has 17 amino acids. CDR1 is KGHSH, CDR2 LQKENI, per germline. Trimming removed 8 bases from V and 5 bases from J; junction bases left unmatched: 17.

The chain joins TRBV2 to TRBJ1-2, with D perhaps TRBD1 (6 bases). CDR1 and CDR2 (germline): SNHLY, FYNNEI. The CDR3 consists of 16 residues. The V and J ends lost 6 bases and 1 base respectively, with 18 bases between them. The CDR3 protein is CASSGGASDFNYGYTF. The CDR3 DNA follows: TGTGCCAGCAGCGGGGGGGCCTCCGATTTTAACTATGGCTACACCTTC.

V gene TRBV10-3 combines with J gene TRBJ1-4, with TRBD1 matching 7 bases. There are 14 residues in the CDR3. V gave up 6 bases and J gave up 8 bases; unmatched junction bases: 9. Germline lookup yields CDR1 ENHRY and CDR2 SYGVKD. CDR3 sequence reads: CAIRASGGLEKLFF. The CDR3, as DNA: TGTGCCATCAGGGCCTCAGGGGGATTGGAAAAACTGTTTTTT.

The chain couples TRBV9 to TRBJ1-2; possible D gene TRBD1, 5 bases. Trimming took off 3 bases at V and 0 bases at J, with 12 bases between the two ends. Germline V CDR1 and CDR2: SGDLS, YYNGEE. The CDR3 has 15 residues. The CDR3 sequence: CASSEAGVPNYGYTF. The CDR3 DNA is TGTGCCAGCAGCGAGGCGGGGGTGCCTAACTATGGCTACACCTTC.

J is TRBJ2-7 and V is TRBV21-1; the table names TRBD1, a call not compared with the DNA. TRBV21-1 has pseudogene status. The CDR3 contains 15 residues. The CDR3 protein is CASSKGTGRRDEQYF. The CDR3 bases are TGTGCCAGCAGCAAAGGGACAGGGAGGAGGGACGAGCAGTACTTC.

The V and J genes are TRBV5-1 and TRBJ1-1; a possible D gene is TRBD1 (5 bases). This CDR3 spans 13 amino acids. Germline CDR1 is SGHRS and CDR2 is YFSETQ. Trimming took 0 bases from V and 4 from J, leaving 7 bases between them. Here the CDR3 reads CASSLDGGTEAFF. The DNA of the CDR3 is TGCGCCAGCAGCTTGGACGGGGGCACTGAAGCTTTCTTT.

V and J are TRBV5-1 and TRBJ2-5; a possible D gene is TRBD1 (5 bases). The CDR3 length is 14 residues. V gave up 0 bases and J gave up 1 base, with 7 bases separating them. Germline CDR1 is SGHRS and CDR2 is YFSETQ. The CDR3 here is CASSLEGAQETQYF. The CDR3 region has the DNA TGCGCCAGCAGCTTGGAAGGGGCCCAAGAGACCCAGTACTTC.

V is TRBV29-1 and J is TRBJ1-1, with 7 positions matching TRBD1. CDR1 SQVTM and CDR2 ANQGSEA come from the germline V gene. CDR3 length: 13 amino acids. V dropped 5 bases and J dropped 0; count of bases not matched to a gene: 3. CDR3 sequence reads: CSVMGQMNTEAFF. CDR3 DNA sequence: TGCAGCGTTATGGGACAGATGAACACTGAAGCTTTCTTT.

The CDR3 region has the DNA TGTGCCAGCCGGTATTACGAGCAGTACTTC. The encoded protein is CASRYYEQYF. The rearrangement links TRBV21-1 to TRBJ2-7; the D segment call TRBD2 is taken from the table without a DNA check. TRBV21-1 is a pseudogene. The CDR3 totals 10 residues.

This rearrangement joins TRBV19 to TRBJ2-3; D may be TRBD2 (5 bases). The ends were cut back, 9 bases at V and 1 base at J, with 23 bases in the middle. CDR3 size: 17 residues. Germline loops: CDR1 LNHDA, CDR2 SQIVND (reference sequence). The CDR3 region has the DNA TGTGCCAGCCGTCAAAAAGAGACTATAACACGCACAGATACGCAGTATTTT. It yields the protein CASRQKETITRTDTQYF.

V is TRBV6-6 and J is TRBJ2-7; 8 nucleotides match TRBD2. Germline CDR1 and CDR2: MNHNY and SVGAGI (reference sequence). V gave up 2 bases and J gave up 3 bases; unmatched junction bases: 3. CDR3 size: 14 residues. The CDR3 region is CASSYESGSYEQYF. The DNA for the CDR3 is TGTGCCAGCAGTTACGAGAGCGGGAGCTACGAGCAGTACTTC.

The rearrangement joins TRBV4-1 to TRBJ1-1; tentatively, D is TRBD1 (6 bases). The germline V gene has CDR1 MGHRA and CDR2 YSYEKL. The V end lost 3 bases, the J end lost 1 base, and 15 bases lay between the germline ends. The CDR3 loop spans 16 amino acids. The CDR3 DNA is TGCGCCAGCAGCCAGTCCCCCTTACAGGGGAACACTGAAGCTTTCTTT. This translates into CASSQSPLQGNTEAFF.

This chain joins TRBV6-5 and TRBJ2-2; D not certain. Germline CDR1 reads MNHEY; CDR2 reads SVGAGI. The CDR3 sequence is 14 residues long. Trimming cost V 2 bases and J 6 bases, with 10 bases left between them. The chain's CDR3 is CASSYGLPPGELFF. The CDR3 nucleotides read TGTGCCAGCAGTTACGGGCTACCCCCCGGGGAGCTGTTTTTT.

The chain joins TRBV9 to TRBJ2-1, with D maybe TRBD2 (6 bases). Germline CDR1 reads SGDLS; CDR2 reads YYNGEE. The V and J ends lost 3 bases and 13 bases respectively, with 17 bases between them. This CDR3 spans 13 amino acids. The CDR3 region is CASSATGDAVQFF. The CDR3 DNA is TGTGCCAGCAGCGCTACGGGGGACGCCGTTCAGTTCTTC.

The rearrangement uses TRBV5-1 and TRBJ2-5, with 13 bases identical to TRBD2. This CDR3 is built from 16 residues. Germline-derived CDR1 and CDR2 are SGHRS and YFSETQ. Germline trimming cut 4 bases from V and 5 bases from J; bases unmatched to any gene: 8. DNA of the CDR3: TGCGCCAGCAGCCCGGAACTAGCGGGAGGGTTGGAGACCCAGTACTTC. It specifies CASSPELAGGLETQYF. Looking up the rest from reference TRBV5-1 and TRBJ2-5 gives the full variable domain: KAGVTQTPRYLIKTRGQQVTLSCSPISGHRSVSWYQQTPGQGLQFLFEYFSETQRNKGNFPGRFSGRQFSNSRSEMNVSTLELGDSALYLCASSPELAGGLETQYFGPGTRLLVL.

V gene TRBV11-3 combines with J gene TRBJ1-1, with unresolved D. Germline assignment: CDR1 SGHNT and CDR2 YENEEA. The CDR3 has 16 residues. V gave up 0 bases and J gave up 1 base, with 12 bases separating them. CDR3 nucleotides: TGTGCCAGCAGCTTAGAGCGGATTGAGAGGAACACTGAAGCTTTCTTT. It codes for CASSLERIERNTEAFF.

The chain is built from TRBV14 and TRBJ2-2, with 7 positions matching TRBD2. CDR1 is SGHDN and CDR2 is FVKESK in the germline V gene. The CDR3 has 14 residues. The junction had 10 bases not matched to a gene; V was cut back by 5 bases and J by 10 bases. CDR3 loop: CASSRTSRVEELFF. CDR3 coding DNA: TGTGCCAGCAGCAGGACTAGTCGGGTCGAGGAGCTGTTTTTT.

The rearrangement joins TRBV5-1 to TRBJ1-5; D not certain. Germline lookup yields CDR1 SGHRS and CDR2 YFSETQ. This CDR3 has 14 amino acids. The ends were cut back, 4 bases at V and 4 bases at J, with 12 bases in the middle. CDR3 region: CASSPGSTNQPQHF. The CDR3 coding sequence is TGCGCCAGCAGCCCCGGATCGACAAATCAGCCCCAGCATTTT.

The chain couples TRBV28 to TRBJ1-5; 7 bases agree with TRBD1. V shed 4 bases and J 11 bases; nucleotides not matched to a gene: 8. Germline assignment: CDR1 MDHEN and CDR2 SYDVKM. The CDR3 contains 13 residues. Here the CDR3 reads CASSSPDRAAQHF. The DNA for the CDR3 is TGTGCCAGCAGTTCCCCCGACAGGGCAGCCCAGCATTTT.

The gene calls are TRBV10-1 and TRBJ2-7; TRBD2 agrees at 12 bases. The CDR3 contains 15 residues. Germline trimming cut 3 bases from V and 2 bases from J; bases unmatched to any gene: 2. CDR1 is WNHNN, CDR2 SYGVQD, per germline (reference sequence). CDR3 amino acids: CASSERLAGAYEQYF. The CDR3 DNA sequence: TGCGCCAGCAGTGAACGACTAGCGGGAGCCTACGAGCAGTACTTC.

The J gene is TRBJ2-7, the V gene TRBV7-2; the D gene is possibly TRBD2 (6 bases). The V gene lost 4 bases and the J gene lost 7 bases, with 20 bases spanning the gap. There are 15 residues in the CDR3. Germline assignment: CDR1 SGHTA and CDR2 FQGNSA. In DNA form, the CDR3 reads TGTGCCAGCAGCTCCGTCCCCGGGACTGGAATTGAGCAGTACTTC. Translation gives CASSSVPGTGIEQYF.

V is TRBV27 and J is TRBJ1-2, with 9 bases that match TRBD1. This CDR3 has 14 amino acids. Germline V lookup: CDR1 MNHEY, CDR2 SMNVEV (reference sequence). The ends lost 2 bases at V and 6 bases at J; junction bases unmatched: 4. This chain's CDR3 is CASSLGGQGNGYTF. For the CDR3, the DNA is TGTGCCAGCAGTTTAGGGGGACAGGGCAATGGCTACACCTTC.

A single count supports this clone. V usage is TRBV6-1 and J usage is TRBJ2-3; 10 bases match TRBD2. Germline V gives CDR1 MNHNS, CDR2 SASEGT. The junction had 4 bases not matched to a gene; V was cut back by 10 bases and J by 0 bases. There are 14 residues in the CDR3. CDR3 nucleotide sequence: TGTGCCACCGCTAGCGGGAGAAGCACAGATACGCAGTATTTT. Its protein is CATASGRSTDTQYF.

The chain joins TRBV5-1 to TRBJ2-7; 8 nucleotides align to TRBD2. CDR3 size: 16 residues. Germline V lookup: CDR1 SGHRS, CDR2 YFSETQ. V was pared by 4 bases and J by 2 bases, with 11 bases of the junction left unmatched. The CDR3 reads CASSPPSSGQPYEQYF. The CDR3 nucleotides are TGCGCCAGCAGCCCCCCGTCTAGCGGGCAACCCTACGAGCAGTACTTC. The entire variable domain, with the rest obtained from reference TRBV5-1 and TRBJ2-7, is as follows: KAGVTQTPRYLIKTRGQQVTLSCSPISGHRSVSWYQQTPGQGLQFLFEYFSETQRNKGNFPGRFSGRQFSNSRSEMNVSTLELGDSALYLCASSPPSSGQPYEQYFGPGTRLTVT.

The CDR3 bases are TGTGCCACCGAGGAGGCCGGAGGGAACACTGAAGCTTTCTTT. As protein: CATEEAGGNTEAFF. V and J are TRBV2 and TRBJ1-1; D uncertain. V gave up 10 bases and J gave up 1 base, with 16 bases separating them. This CDR3 region has 14 residues. CDR1 and CDR2 from the germline V gene are SNHLY and FYNNEI.

The chain employs TRBV2 and TRBJ2-1, with unresolved D. Trimming pared 7 bases from V and 8 bases from J, leaving 18 bases between. The CDR3 consists of 14 residues. Looked up from germline, CDR1 is SNHLY and CDR2 is FYNNEI. As DNA, the CDR3 is TGTGCCAGCAAGAGTTCACCCTCTTCGGATGAGCAGTTCTTC. Translated: CASKSSPSSDEQFF.

This clone was detected only a few times. The chain is built from TRBV2 and TRBJ1-5, with 7 bases matching TRBD1. The CDR3 totals 16 residues. Germline trimming cut 8 bases from V and 0 bases from J; bases unmatched to any gene: 10. In germline, CDR1 is SNHLY, CDR2 FYNNEI. As DNA, the CDR3 is TGTGCCAGCGGGACAGACGAAGACTATAGCAATCAGCCCCAGCATTTT. Encoded protein: CASGTDEDYSNQPQHF.

This clone was recorded once. The chain recombines TRBV6-5 with TRBJ2-3, with D maybe TRBD1 (5 bases). Germline V lookup: CDR1 MNHEY, CDR2 SVGAGI. This CDR3 is built from 13 residues. Trimming stripped 2 bases from V and 4 bases from J, with 7 bases between. CDR3 protein: CASSYKGSDTQYF. The DNA for the CDR3 is TGTGCCAGCAGTTACAAGGGGTCAGATACGCAGTATTTT.

The CDR3, as DNA: TGTGCCAGCAGCTTGGCGCAGACAGGACCAGGTGGCTACACCTTC. This codes for CASSLAQTGPGGYTF. V is TRBV5-4 and J is TRBJ1-2; D might be TRBD1 (6 bases). The ends were cut back, 0 bases at V and 7 bases at J, with 16 bases in the middle. In germline, CDR1 is SGHNT, CDR2 YYREEE (reference sequence). The CDR3 runs to 15 residues.